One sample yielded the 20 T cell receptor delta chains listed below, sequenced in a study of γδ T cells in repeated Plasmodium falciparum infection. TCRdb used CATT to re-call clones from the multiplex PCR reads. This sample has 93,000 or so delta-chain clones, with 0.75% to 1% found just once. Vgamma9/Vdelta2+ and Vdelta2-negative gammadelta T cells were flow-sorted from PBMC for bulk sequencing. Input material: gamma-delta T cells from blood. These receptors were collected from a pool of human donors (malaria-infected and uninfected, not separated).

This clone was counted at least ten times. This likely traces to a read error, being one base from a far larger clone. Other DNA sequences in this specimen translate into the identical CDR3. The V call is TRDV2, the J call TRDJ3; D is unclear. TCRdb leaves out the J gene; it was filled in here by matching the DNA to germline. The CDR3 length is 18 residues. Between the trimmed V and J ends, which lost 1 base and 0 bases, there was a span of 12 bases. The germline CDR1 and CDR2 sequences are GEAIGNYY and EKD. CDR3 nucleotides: TGTGCCTGTGACACTCGTGGTCCGGGCTCCTGGGACACCCGACAGATGTTTTTC. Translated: CACDTRGPGSWDTRQMFF.

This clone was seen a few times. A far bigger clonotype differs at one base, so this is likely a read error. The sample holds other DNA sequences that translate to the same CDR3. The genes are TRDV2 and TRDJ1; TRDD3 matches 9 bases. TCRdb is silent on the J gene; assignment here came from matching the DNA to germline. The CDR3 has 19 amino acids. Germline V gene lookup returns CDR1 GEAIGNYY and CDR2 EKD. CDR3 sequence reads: CACVGLDGLLGDYTDKLIF. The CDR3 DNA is TGCGCCTGTGTCGGATTAGACGGATTACTGGGGGACTACACCGATAAACTCATCTTT.

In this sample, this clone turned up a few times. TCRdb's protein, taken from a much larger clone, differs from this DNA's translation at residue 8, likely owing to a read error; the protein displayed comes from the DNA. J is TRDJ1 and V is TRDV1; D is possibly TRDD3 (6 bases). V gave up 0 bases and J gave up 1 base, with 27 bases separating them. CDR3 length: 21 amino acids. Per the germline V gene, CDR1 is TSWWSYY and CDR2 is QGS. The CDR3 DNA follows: TGTGCTCTTGGGGAACTAGTATCTCTGGGGTCCTCCAGTCAATGCACCGATAAACTCATCTTT. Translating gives CALGELVSLGSSSQCTDKLIF.

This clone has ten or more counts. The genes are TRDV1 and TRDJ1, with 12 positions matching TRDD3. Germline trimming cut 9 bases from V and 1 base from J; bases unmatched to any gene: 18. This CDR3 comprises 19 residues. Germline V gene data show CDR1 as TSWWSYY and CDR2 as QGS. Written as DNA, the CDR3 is TGTGCTCTGGGATCCCAGGACACACACTGGGGGATACTCACCGATAAACTCATCTTT. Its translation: CALGSQDTHWGILTDKLIF.

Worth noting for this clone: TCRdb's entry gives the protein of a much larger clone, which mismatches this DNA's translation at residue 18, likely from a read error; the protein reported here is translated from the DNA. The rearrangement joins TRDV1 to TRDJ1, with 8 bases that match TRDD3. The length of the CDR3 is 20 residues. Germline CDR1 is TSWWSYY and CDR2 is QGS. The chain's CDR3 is CALGELNPNYWGWRTDKHIF. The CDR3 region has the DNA TGTGCTCTTGGGGAACTAAATCCCAACTACTGGGGGTGGAGAACCGATAAACACATCTTT.

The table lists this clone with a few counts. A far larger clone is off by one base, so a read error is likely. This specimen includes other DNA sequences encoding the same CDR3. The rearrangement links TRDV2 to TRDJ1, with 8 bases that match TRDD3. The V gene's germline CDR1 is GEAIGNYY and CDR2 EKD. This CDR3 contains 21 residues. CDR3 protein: CACDTVRDWGSPRSYTDKLIF. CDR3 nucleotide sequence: TGTGCCTGTGACACCGTAAGGGACTGGGGGTCACCACGATCGTACACCGACAAACTCATCTTT.

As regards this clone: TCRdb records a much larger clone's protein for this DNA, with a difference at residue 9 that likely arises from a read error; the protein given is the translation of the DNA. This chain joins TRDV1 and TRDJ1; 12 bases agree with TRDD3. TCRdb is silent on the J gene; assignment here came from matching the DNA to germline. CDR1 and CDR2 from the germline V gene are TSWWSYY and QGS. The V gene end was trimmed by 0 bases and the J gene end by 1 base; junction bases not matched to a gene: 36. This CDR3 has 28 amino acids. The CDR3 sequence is CALGELVSDGLASNTGGYPLWTTDKLIF. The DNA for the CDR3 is TGTGCTCTTGGGGAACTAGTCTCAGATGGCCTCGCCTCGAACACTGGGGGATACCCCCTTTGGACCACCGATAAACTCATCTTT.

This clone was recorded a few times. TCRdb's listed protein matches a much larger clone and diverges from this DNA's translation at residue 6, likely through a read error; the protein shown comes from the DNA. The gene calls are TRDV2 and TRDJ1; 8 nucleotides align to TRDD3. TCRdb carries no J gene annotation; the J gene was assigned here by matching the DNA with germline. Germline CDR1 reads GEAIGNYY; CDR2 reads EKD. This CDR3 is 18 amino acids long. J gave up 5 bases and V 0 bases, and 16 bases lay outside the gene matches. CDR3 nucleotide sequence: TGTGCCTGTGACACCGCCGGTACTGGGGGCCTACAGAGGGATAAACTCATCTTT. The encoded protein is CACDTAGTGGLQRDKLIF.

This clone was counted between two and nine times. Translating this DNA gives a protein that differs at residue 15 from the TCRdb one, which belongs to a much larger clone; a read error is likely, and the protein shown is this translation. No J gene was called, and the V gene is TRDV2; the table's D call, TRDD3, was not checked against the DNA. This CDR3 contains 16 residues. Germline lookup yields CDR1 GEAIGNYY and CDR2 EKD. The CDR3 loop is CACDALLGAYTDKLTF. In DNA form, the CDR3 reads TGTGCCTGTGACGCCCTACTGGGGGCTTACACCGATAAACTCACCTTT.

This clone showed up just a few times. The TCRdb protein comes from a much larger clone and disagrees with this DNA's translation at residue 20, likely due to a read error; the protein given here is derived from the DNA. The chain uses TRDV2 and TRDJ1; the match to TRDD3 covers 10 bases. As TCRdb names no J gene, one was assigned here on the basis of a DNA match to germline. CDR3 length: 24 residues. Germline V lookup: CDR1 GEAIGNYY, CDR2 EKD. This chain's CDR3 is CACDTVRPSPSPNWGMGYTNKLIF. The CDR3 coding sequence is TGTGCCTGTGACACCGTTCGTCCCTCCCCTAGCCCAAACTGGGGGATGGGGTACACCAATAAACTCATCTTT.

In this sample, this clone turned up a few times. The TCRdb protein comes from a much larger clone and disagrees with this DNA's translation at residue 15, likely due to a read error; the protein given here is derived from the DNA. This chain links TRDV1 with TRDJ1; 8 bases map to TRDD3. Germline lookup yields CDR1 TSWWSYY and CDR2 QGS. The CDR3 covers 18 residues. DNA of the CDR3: TGTGCTCTTGGGGAGTGGATCCGTACTGGGGGGTACACCGATGAACTCATCTTT. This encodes CALGEWIRTGGYTDELIF.

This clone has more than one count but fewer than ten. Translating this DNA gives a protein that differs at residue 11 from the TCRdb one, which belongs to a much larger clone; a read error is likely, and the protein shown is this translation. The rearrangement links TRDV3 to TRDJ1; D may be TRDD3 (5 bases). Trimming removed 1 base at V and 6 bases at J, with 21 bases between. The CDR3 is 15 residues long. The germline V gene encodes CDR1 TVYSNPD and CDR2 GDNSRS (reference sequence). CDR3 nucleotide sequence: TGTGCCTTTATACGAGCCGCGTTCTGGGCCAATAAACTCATCTTT. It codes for CAFIRAAFWANKLIF.

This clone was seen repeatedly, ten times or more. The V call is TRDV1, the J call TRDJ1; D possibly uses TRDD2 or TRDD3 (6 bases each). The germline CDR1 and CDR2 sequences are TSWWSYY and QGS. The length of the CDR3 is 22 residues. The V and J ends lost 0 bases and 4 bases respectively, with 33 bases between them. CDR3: CALGELGKGVLPGDGYIDKLIF. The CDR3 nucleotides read TGTGCTCTTGGGGAACTGGGGAAGGGCGTCCTACCTGGGGATGGGTACATCGATAAACTCATCTTT.

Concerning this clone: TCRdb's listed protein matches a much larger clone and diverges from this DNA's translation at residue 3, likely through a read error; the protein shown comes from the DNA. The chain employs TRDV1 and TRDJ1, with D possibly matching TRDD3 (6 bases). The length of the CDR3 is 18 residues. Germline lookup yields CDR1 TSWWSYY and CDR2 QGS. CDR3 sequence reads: CAPGELSFRRGSSDKLIF. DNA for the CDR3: TGTGCTCCTGGGGAACTGTCGTTCCGGAGGGGATCGAGCGATAAACTCATCTTT.

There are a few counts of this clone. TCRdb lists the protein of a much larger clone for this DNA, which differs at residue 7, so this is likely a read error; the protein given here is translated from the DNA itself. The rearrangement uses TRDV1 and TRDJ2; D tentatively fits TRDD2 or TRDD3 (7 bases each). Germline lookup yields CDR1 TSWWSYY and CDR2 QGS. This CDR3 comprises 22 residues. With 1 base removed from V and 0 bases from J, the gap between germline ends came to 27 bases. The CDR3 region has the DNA TGTGCTCTTGGGGAACCCCGTTTTCCTACGACAGGATACGCGGCTTTGACAGCACAACTCTTCTTT. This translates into CALGEPRFPTTGYAALTAQLFF.

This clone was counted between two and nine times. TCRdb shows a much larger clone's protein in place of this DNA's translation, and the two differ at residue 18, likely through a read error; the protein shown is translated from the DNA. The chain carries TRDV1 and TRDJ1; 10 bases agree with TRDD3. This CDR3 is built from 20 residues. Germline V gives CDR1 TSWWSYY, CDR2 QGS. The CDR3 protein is CALGELDLKLLGDYTDKHIF. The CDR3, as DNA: TGTGCTCTTGGGGAACTAGACCTCAAACTACTGGGGGATTACACCGATAAACACATCTTT.

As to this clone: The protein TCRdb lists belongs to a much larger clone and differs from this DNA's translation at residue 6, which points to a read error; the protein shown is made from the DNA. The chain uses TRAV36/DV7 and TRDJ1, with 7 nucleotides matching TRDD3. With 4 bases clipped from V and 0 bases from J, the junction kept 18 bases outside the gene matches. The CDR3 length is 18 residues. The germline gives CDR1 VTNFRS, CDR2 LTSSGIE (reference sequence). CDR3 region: CAVMRTGDKGPYTDKLIF. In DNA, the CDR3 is TGTGCTGTGATGCGTACCGGGGATAAGGGGCCGTACACCGATAAACTCATCTTT. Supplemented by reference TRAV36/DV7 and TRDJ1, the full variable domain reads EDKVVQSPLSLVVHEGDTVTLNCSYEVTNFRSLLWYKQEKKAPTFLFMLTSSGIEKKSGRLSSILDKKELSSILNITATQTGDSAIYLCAVMRTGDKGPYTDKLIFGKGTRVTVEP.

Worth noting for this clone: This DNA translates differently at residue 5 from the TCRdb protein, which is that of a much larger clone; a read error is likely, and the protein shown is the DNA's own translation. CDR3 DNA sequence: TGTGCTCTTGGGTCCTATGGACTGGGGGAAATGTCTGGACTCATCTTT. Translation: CALGSYGLGEMSGLIF. This sequence joins TRDV1 and TRDJ1; 9 bases match TRDD3. The germline CDR1 and CDR2 sequences are TSWWSYY and QGS. Unmatched junction bases numbered 17, after V lost 5 bases and J lost 10 bases. This CDR3 comprises 16 residues.

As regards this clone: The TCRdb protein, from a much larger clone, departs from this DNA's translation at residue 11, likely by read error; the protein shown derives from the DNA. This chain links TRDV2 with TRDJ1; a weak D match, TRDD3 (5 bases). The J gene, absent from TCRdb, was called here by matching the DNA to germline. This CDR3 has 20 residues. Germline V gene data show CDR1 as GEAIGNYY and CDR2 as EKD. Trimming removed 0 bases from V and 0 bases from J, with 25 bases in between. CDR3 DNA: TGTGCCTGTGACACCGTGGGTACTGGTCCACCTGTTTCTTACACCGATAAACTCATCTTT. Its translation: CACDTVGTGPPVSYTDKLIF.

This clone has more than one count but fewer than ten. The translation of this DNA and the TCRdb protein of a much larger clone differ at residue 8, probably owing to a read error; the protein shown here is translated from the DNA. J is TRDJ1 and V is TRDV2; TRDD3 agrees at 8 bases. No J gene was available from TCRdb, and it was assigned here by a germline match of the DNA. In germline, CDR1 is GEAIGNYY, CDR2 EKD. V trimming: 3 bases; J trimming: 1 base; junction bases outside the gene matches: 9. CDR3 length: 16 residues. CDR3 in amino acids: CACDWGIHPSTDKLIF. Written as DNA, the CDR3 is TGTGCCTGTGACTGGGGGATTCACCCTAGCACCGATAAACTCATCTTT.